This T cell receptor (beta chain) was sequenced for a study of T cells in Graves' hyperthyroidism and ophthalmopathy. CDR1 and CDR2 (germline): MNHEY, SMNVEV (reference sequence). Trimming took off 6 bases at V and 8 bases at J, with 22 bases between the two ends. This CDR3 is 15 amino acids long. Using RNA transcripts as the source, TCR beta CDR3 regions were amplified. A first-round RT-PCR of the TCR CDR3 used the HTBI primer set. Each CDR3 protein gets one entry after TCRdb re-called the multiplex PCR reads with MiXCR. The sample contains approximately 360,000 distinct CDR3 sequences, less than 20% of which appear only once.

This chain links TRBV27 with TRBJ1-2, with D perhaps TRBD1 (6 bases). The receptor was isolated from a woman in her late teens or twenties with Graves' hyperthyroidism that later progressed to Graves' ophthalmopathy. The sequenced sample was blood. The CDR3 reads CASRVIAGAVGGYTF. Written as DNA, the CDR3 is TGTGCCAGCAGAGTGATTGCAGGGGCTGTAGGCGGCTACACCTTC.